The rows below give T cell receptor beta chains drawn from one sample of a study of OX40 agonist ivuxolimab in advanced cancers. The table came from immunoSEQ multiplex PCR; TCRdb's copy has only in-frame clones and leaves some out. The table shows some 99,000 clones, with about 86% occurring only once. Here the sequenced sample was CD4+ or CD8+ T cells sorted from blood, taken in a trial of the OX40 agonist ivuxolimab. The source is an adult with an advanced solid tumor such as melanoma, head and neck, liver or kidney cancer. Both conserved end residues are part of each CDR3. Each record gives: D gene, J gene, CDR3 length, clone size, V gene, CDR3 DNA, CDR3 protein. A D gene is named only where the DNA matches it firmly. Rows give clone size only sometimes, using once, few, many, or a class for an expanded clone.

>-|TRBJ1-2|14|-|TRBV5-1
TGCGCCAGCCGAGTGGGGGAGGCGAACTATGGCTACACCTTC
CASRVGEANYGYTF
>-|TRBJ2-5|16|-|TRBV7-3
TGTGCCAGCAGCTTAGAGACAGGGAGGTTTGGGGAGACCCAGTACTTC
CASSLETGRFGETQYF
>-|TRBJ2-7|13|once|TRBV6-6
TGTGCCAGCAGTTCGAGGGGGATTTACGAGCAGTACTTC
CASSSRGIYEQYF
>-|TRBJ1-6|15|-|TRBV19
TGTGCCAGTAACTCGCAGAACTCCTATAATTCACCCCTCCACTTT
CASNSQNSYNSPLHF
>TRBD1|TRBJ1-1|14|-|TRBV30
TGTGCCTGGGACAGGGGTCCCTTGAACACTGAAGCTTTCTTT
CAWDRGPLNTEAFF
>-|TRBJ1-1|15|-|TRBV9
TGTGCCAGCACAAGCGGCGGGGAGGGGAGGACTGAAGCTTTCTTT
CASTSGGEGRTEAFF
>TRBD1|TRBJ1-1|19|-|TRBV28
TGTGCCAGCAGTCCGACTGGTCCGGGACAGGGGGCCGTGGGGGGTGAAGCTTTCTTT
CASSPTGPGQGAVGGEAFF
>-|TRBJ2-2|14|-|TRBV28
TGTGCCAGTAAGTCGACAGGGAACACCGGGGAGCTGTTTTTT
CASKSTGNTGELFF
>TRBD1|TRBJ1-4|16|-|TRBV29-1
TGCAGCGTGGGACAGGGAAGGGCGGCAACTAATGAAAAACTGTTTTTT
CSVGQGRAATNEKLFF
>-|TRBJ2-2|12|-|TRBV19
TGTGCCAGTAGTATATGGCCCGGGGAGCTGTTTTTT
CASSIWPGELFF
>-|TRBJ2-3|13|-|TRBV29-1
TGCAGCGCTAAGAGGGGGGGCACAGATACGCAGTATTTT
CSAKRGGTDTQYF
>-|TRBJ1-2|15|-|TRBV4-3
TGCGCCAGCAGCCAAGGGGGAGGGGCCGGCTATGGCTACACCTTC
CASSQGGGAGYGYTF
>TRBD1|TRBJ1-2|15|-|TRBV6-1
TGTGCCAGCAGTCGTACCGGGACAGGGAACTATGGCTACACCTTC
CASSRTGTGNYGYTF
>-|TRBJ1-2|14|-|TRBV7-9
TGTGCCAGCAGCTTAGGACAGGCCGTCTATGGCTACACCTTC
CASSLGQAVYGYTF
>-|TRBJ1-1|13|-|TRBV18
TGTGCCAGCTCCCAAAGCGAGGGCACTGAAGCTTTCTTT
CASSQSEGTEAFF
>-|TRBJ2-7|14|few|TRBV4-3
TGCGCCAGCAGCCAAGCTAGGAGGGTTTACGAGCAGTACTTC
CASSQARRVYEQYF
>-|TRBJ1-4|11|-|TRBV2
TGTGCCAGCAGTAGGGAAGAAAAACTGTTTTTT
CASSREEKLFF
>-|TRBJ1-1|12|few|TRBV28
TGTGCCAGTGGGGTCCAAAGAACTGAAGCTTTCTTT
CASGVQRTEAFF
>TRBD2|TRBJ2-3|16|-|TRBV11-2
TGTGCCAGCAGCTTAAACAGGCGGGAGGGCCAGGGTACGCAGTATTTT
CASSLNRREGQGTQYF
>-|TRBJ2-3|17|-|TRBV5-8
TGTGCCAGCAGCTTGGTTTACGGTCGAGATAGCACAGATACGCAGTATTTT
CASSLVYGRDSTDTQYF
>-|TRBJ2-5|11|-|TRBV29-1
TGCAGTGCTCGCAGACCAGAGACCCAGTACTTC
CSARRPETQYF
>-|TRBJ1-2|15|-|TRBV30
TGTGCCTGGAGTGATGGCCCCCTCGTTGGCTATGGCTACACCTTC
CAWSDGPLVGYGYTF
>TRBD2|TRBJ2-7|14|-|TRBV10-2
TGCGCCAGCAGGCTGACTAGCGGGGGTTACGAGCAGTACTTC
CASRLTSGGYEQYF
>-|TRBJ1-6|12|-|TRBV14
TGTGCCAGTGGCGTCACAAATTCACCCCTCCACTTT
CASGVTNSPLHF
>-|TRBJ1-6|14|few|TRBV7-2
TGTGCCAGCAGCACAACCAGGGGCAATTCACCCCTCCACTTT
CASSTTRGNSPLHF
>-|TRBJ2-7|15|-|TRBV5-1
TGCGCCAGCAGCTTGGAGATGGGTGGAAGCCACGAGCAGTACTTC
CASSLEMGGSHEQYF
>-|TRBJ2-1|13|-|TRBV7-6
TGTGCCAGCAGCTTAGGTCCTGGGAATGAGCAGTTCTTC
CASSLGPGNEQFF
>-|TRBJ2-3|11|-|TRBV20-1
TGCAGTGCTAGAGGGAAAGGTACGCAGTATTTT
CSARGKGTQYF
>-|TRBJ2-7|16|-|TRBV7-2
TGTGCCAGCAGCTTGGTATTGGGGGGCCCGACCGGAGAGCAGTACTTC
CASSLVLGGPTGEQYF
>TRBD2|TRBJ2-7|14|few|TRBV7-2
TGTGCCAGCAGCCCTAGCGGGAGGGCCGAAGAGCAGTACTTC
CASSPSGRAEEQYF
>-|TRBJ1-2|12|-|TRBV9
TGTGCCAGCGAAACCTCGGGGGATGGCTACACCTTC
CASETSGDGYTF
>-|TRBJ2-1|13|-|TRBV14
TGTGCCAGCAGCCCGGGGCCATACAATGAGCAGTTCTTC
CASSPGPYNEQFF
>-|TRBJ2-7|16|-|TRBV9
TGTGCCAGCAGCCCTAGCCAGGCTCGTAGGTGCTACGAGCAGTACTTC
CASSPSQARRCYEQYF
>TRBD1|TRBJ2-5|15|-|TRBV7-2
TGTGCCAGCAGCCCGGACAGGGGCCGCCAAGAGACCCAGTACTTC
CASSPDRGRQETQYF
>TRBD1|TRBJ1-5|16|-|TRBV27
TGTGCCAGCAGTCCCAGGGAGGGGACAGGGACTCAGCCCCAGCATTTT
CASSPREGTGTQPQHF
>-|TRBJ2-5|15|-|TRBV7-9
TGTGCCAGCAGCGTATCCGGGACTCCCGGCGAGACCCAGTACTTC
CASSVSGTPGETQYF
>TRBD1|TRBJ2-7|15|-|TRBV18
TGTGCCAGCTCACCATCCGGGACAGGGCAGAAAGAGCAGTACTTC
CASSPSGTGQKEQYF
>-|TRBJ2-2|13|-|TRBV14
TGTGCCAGCAGCCAAGGCCCCCGTCCGGAGCTGTTTTTT
CASSQGPRPELFF
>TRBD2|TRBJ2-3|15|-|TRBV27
TGTGCCAGCAGTTCACTAGCGCCGCGCACAGATACGCAGTATTTT
CASSSLAPRTDTQYF
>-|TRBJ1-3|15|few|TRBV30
TGTGCCTGGAGTGGGGGTCAGAACACTGGAAACACCATATATTTT
CAWSGGQNTGNTIYF
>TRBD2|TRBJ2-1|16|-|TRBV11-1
TGTGCCAGCAGCTTACCAGGGGGAGCGGGAGGCAATGAGCAGTTCTTC
CASSLPGGAGGNEQFF
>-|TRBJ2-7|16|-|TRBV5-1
TGCGCCAGCAGCTTGGTGGCGGACAGCTACTTATACGAGCAGTACTTC
CASSLVADSYLYEQYF
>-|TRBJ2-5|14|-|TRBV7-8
TGTGCCAGCAGCTTAAAAGGGGGGTCGGAGACCCAGTACTTC
CASSLKGGSETQYF
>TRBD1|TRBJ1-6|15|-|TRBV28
TGTGCCAGCAGTTTTGCGGGACAGGCTAATTCACCCCTCCACTTT
CASSFAGQANSPLHF
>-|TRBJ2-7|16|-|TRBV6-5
TGTGCCAGCAGTTACTCCATAATACAGATCTCCTACGAGCAGTACTTC
CASSYSIIQISYEQYF
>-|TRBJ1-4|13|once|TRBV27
TGTGCCAGCAGTCCCCGCGGTAATGAAAAACTGTTTTTT
CASSPRGNEKLFF
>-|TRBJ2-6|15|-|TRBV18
TGTGCCAGCTCACCACCGGGGTCTGGGGCCAACGTCCTGACTTTC
CASSPPGSGANVLTF
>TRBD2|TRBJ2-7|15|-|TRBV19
TGTGCCAGTAGTACAACTAGCGGGAGCTCCTACGAGCAGTACTTC
CASSTTSGSSYEQYF
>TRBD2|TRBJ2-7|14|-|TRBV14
TGTGCCAGCAGCCAGGGCGGGGGGGCCTACGAGCAGTACTTC
CASSQGGGAYEQYF
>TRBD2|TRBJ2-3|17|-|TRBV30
TGTGCCTGGAGTGCGGGACTAGCGGGAGGGCCGACAGATACGCAGTATTTT
CAWSAGLAGGPTDTQYF
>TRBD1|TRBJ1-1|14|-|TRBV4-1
TGCGCCAGCAGCCGGGACAGGGCGAACACTGAAGCTTTCTTT
CASSRDRANTEAFF
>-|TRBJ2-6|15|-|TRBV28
TGTGCCAGCAGGGGCGTGAGCCCTGGGGCCAACGTCCTGACTTTC
CASRGVSPGANVLTF
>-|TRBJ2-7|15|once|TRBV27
TGTGCCAGCTTCTACTCTACCAGGGGTTCCTACGAGCAGTACTTC
CASFYSTRGSYEQYF
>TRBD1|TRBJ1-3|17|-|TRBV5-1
TGCGCCAGCAGCCCTCGACAGGGTCCAAACTCTGGAAACACCATATATTTT
CASSPRQGPNSGNTIYF
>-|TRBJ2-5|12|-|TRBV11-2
TGTGCCAGCAGCCCGCACGCAGAGACCCAGTACTTC
CASSPHAETQYF
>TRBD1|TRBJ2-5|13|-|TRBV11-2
TGTGCCAGCAGCTTGGGACAGAGAGAGACCCAGTACTTC
CASSLGQRETQYF
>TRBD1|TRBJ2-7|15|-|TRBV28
TGTGCCAGCAGTTCCACCGGGACAGTCCTCTACGAGCAGTACTTC
CASSSTGTVLYEQYF
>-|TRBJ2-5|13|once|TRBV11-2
TGTGCCAGCAGCCTCCACCTCAGAGTTCCCCAGTACTTC
CASSLHLRVPQYF
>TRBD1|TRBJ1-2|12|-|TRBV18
TGTGCCAGCTCGCGACAGGGCTATGGCTACACCTTC
CASSRQGYGYTF
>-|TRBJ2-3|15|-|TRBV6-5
TGTGCCAGCGGGAGTGGCACCAAATGGGCAGATACGCAGTATTTT
CASGSGTKWADTQYF